The 22 T cell receptor beta chains below were found in one sample sequenced in a study of T cell clonotyping in hematopoietic cell transplantation. Assay used: immunoSEQ multiplex PCR; TCRdb lists only in-frame clones, some missing. This sample has 9,000 to 15,000 clones, with less than 60% found just once. Material for sequencing was peripheral blood mononuclear cells. The receptors here all came from a man between 50 and 59 years old in good health. Some clones in this sample may be carry-over from other donors' samples.

The chain joins TRBV29-1 to TRBJ1-1; no clear D gene. This CDR3 has 13 amino acids. Germline V gives CDR1 SQVTM, CDR2 ANQGSEA. Trimming left V 5 bases short and J 0 bases short, with 10 bases between. The CDR3 loop reads CSVQTIMNTEAFF. The CDR3 DNA is TGCAGCGTTCAGACAATCATGAACACTGAAGCTTTCTTT.

This clone was counted once. The V call is TRBV7-2, the J call TRBJ2-1; 7 bases are a match to TRBD1. Unmatched junction bases numbered 15, after V lost 4 bases and J lost 0 bases. The CDR3 loop spans 19 amino acids. Germline V gives CDR1 SGHTA, CDR2 FQGNSA. Here the CDR3 DNA reads TGTGCCAGCAGCTCGAACAAGATCCAGGGACAGAGCTCCTACAATGAGCAGTTCTTC. It codes for CASSSNKIQGQSSYNEQFF.

The CDR3 nucleotides read TGTGCCAGCCTTGGGACTGGCAATGAGCAGTTCTTC. Amino acids: CASLGTGNEQFF. V usage is TRBV7-9 and J usage is TRBJ2-7, with TRBD2 as a possible D gene (6 bases). The DNA end is a closer match to TRBJ2-1, so the J assignment may be wrong. Germline V gene data show CDR1 as SEHNR and CDR2 as FQNEAQ (reference sequence). The CDR3 is 12 residues long.

The chain uses TRBV6-5 and TRBJ2-1; D ambiguous. The length of the CDR3 is 13 residues. In germline, CDR1 is MNHEY, CDR2 SVGAGI. With 7 bases removed from V and 4 bases from J, the gap between germline ends came to 11 bases. In nucleotides, the CDR3 is TGTGCCAGCATGCGGAACCATTACAATGAGCAGTTCTTC. It encodes CASMRNHYNEQFF.

This clone is labeled as medium-sized (0.01 to 0.1%). The chain employs TRBV6-5 and TRBJ2-7, with 12 bases fitting TRBD2. J lost 3 bases, V lost 7 bases, and 7 bases had no gene match. Germline CDR1 reads MNHEY; CDR2 reads SVGAGI. The CDR3 loop spans 15 amino acids. CDR3 sequence: CASNPSGRAVYEQYF. CDR3 bases: TGTGCCAGCAACCCTAGCGGGAGGGCCGTCTACGAGCAGTACTTC.

The V and J genes are TRBV30 and TRBJ1-5, with D unclear. CDR1 and CDR2 (germline): GTSNPN, SVGIG (reference sequence). The CDR3 is made up of 13 amino acids. Trimming removed 0 bases at V and 8 bases at J, with 11 bases between. The CDR3 sequence: CAWSVMGIKPQHF. The CDR3 coding sequence is TGTGCCTGGAGTGTAATGGGGATCAAGCCCCAGCATTTT.

This sequence joins TRBV6-5 and TRBJ2-7; TRBD2 agrees at 7 bases. V dropped 7 bases and J dropped 1; count of bases not matched to a gene: 7. CDR1 and CDR2 from the germline V gene are MNHEY and SVGAGI. The CDR3 has 14 residues. CDR3 sequence (DNA): TGTGCCAGCACCGCGGGACTACCTTCCTACGAGCAGTACTTC. Encoded protein: CASTAGLPSYEQYF.

The chain joins TRBV25-1 to TRBJ1-1; possibly TRBD1 for D (5 bases). Trimming stripped 4 bases from V and 3 bases from J, with 9 bases between. The germline gives CDR1 MGHDK, CDR2 SYGVNS. The CDR3 consists of 13 residues. The CDR3: CASSVGGDTEAFF. As DNA, the CDR3 is TGTGCCAGCAGTGTTGGGGGAGACACTGAAGCTTTCTTT.

The V and J genes are TRBV7-2 and TRBJ2-7; 13 nucleotides line up with TRBD2. The closer fit of TRBJ2-5 to the DNA end suggests the J call may be wrong. The CDR3 totals 17 residues. In germline, CDR1 is SGHTA, CDR2 FQGNSA. DNA for the CDR3: TGTGCCAGCAGCCGACCGGGACTAGCGGGGATCCAAGAGACCCAGTACTTC. Protein: CASSRPGLAGIQETQYF.

The sample holds one count of this clone. This rearrangement joins TRBV7-3 to TRBJ2-3; 14 bases line up with TRBD2. The CDR3 is 16 amino acids. Trimming cost V 2 bases and J 5 bases; bases outside gene matches: 3. CDR1 and CDR2 (germline): SGHTA, FQGTGA. The CDR3 nucleotides read TGTGCCAGCAGCTTAGGGACTAGCGGGGGTGGAGATACGCAGTATTTT. Its protein product is CASSLGTSGGGDTQYF.

The table lists this clone with a few counts. The rearrangement links TRBV4-1 to TRBJ2-3; unclear D gene. Deletions cut 1 base from V and 6 bases from J, with 14 bases between. The CDR3 extends over 15 amino acids. From germline, CDR1 is MGHRA and CDR2 YSYEKL. In nucleotides, the CDR3 is TGCGCCAGCAGCCAAGTCTTAGCTAAATCCGATACGCAGTATTTT. Translated: CASSQVLAKSDTQYF.

This chain joins TRBV7-2 and TRBJ1-1, with a possible D match to TRBD1 (5 bases). Trimming left V 2 bases short and J 3 bases short, with 10 bases between. The CDR3 totals 14 residues. Germline CDR1 is SGHTA and CDR2 is FQGNSA. The CDR3 bases are TGTGCCAGCAGCTTACAGGGTCGTGACACTGAAGCTTTCTTT. Translation gives CASSLQGRDTEAFF.

This clone has more than one count but fewer than ten. This chain connects TRBV5-1 to TRBJ1-2; D is ambiguous. This CDR3 contains 14 residues. V gave up 0 bases and J gave up 1 base, with 7 bases separating them. Germline CDR1 SGHRS, CDR2 YFSETQ. The CDR3 DNA reads TGCGCCAGCAGCTTGGAGCCCGTTAACTATGGCTACACCTTC. Protein product: CASSLEPVNYGYTF.

V is TRBV25-1 and J is TRBJ2-7; D gene unclear. The CDR3 runs 13 residues. V was shortened by 4 bases and J by 5 bases, with 12 bases between the two germline ends. CDR1 and CDR2 from the germline V gene are MGHDK and SYGVNS. CDR3 in amino acids: CASSGKRHNEQYF. DNA of the CDR3: TGTGCCAGCAGTGGTAAACGACACAACGAGCAGTACTTC.

The CDR3 DNA follows: TGTGCCAGCAGTTCGGGGGACCCCAGTCGGGGTGAGCAGTACTTC. Translated: CASSSGDPSRGEQYF. V gene TRBV6-5 combines with J gene TRBJ2-7, with D possibly being TRBD2 (6 bases). The germline V gene has CDR1 MNHEY and CDR2 SVGAGI. Between the trimmed V and J ends, which lost 4 bases and 7 bases, there was a span of 20 bases. The CDR3 is made up of 15 amino acids.

The chain links TRBV25-1 to TRBJ2-7, with D perhaps matching TRBD1 (6 bases). Germline V gives CDR1 MGHDK, CDR2 SYGVNS. The V gene lost 7 bases and the J gene lost 2 bases, with 15 bases spanning the gap. The CDR3 extends over 14 amino acids. The CDR3 region has the DNA TGTGCCAGCACCGGACAGAATTCCGCCTACGAGCAGTACTTC. Amino acids: CASTGQNSAYEQYF.

The CDR3 region has the DNA TGCAGCGGTGAGACAGGGGCAAAAGATACGCAGTATTTT. Translated: CSGETGAKDTQYF. The V gene is TRBV29-1, the J gene TRBJ2-3; 8 positions match TRBD1. Germline V CDR1 and CDR2: SQVTM, ANQGSEA. Germline trimming cut 7 bases from V and 5 bases from J; bases unmatched to any gene: 8. CDR3 length: 13 residues.

This chain's CDR3 is CASGASPRTSGSLYF. In DNA form, the CDR3 reads TGTGCCAGCGGTGCGTCCCCTAGGACTAGCGGGAGTCTGTATTTT. The chain combines TRBV2 with TRBJ2-3; 13 bases map to TRBD2. CDR1 SNHLY and CDR2 FYNNEI come from the germline V gene. J was trimmed by 14 bases and V by 8 bases; bases with no gene match: 16. The CDR3 sequence is 15 residues long.

The chain links TRBV5-6 to TRBJ2-7; maybe TRBD2 (6 bases). Germline V gene data show CDR1 as SGHDT and CDR2 as YYEEEE. The CDR3 is 13 amino acids. Trimming cost V 0 bases and J 6 bases, with 10 bases left between them. The CDR3 DNA is TGTGCCAGCAGCTTGGTACCGGAGGGCGAGCAGTACTTC. Translation: CASSLVPEGEQYF.

The rearrangement joins TRBV27 to TRBJ2-7; possible D gene TRBD2, 6 bases. CDR3 size: 12 residues. V lost 8 bases and J lost 7, with 15 bases in between. CDR1 is MNHEY and CDR2 is SMNVEV in the germline V gene (reference sequence). The CDR3 DNA sequence: TGTGCCAGCGGCCTGGGACTTGGAGAGCAGTACTTC. This sequence encodes CASGLGLGEQYF.

The chain couples TRBV11-2 to TRBJ1-4, with D hard to call. The V and J ends lost 5 bases and 0 bases respectively, with 1 base between them. This CDR3 has 12 residues. The germline CDR1 and CDR2 sequences are SGHAT and FQNNGV. This CDR3 reads CASSTTNEKLFF. The CDR3 nucleotides are TGTGCCAGCAGCACAACTAATGAAAAACTGTTTTTT.

This clone was observed a single time. The V and J genes are TRBV6-6 and TRBJ2-1; 9 bases fit TRBD2. The junction had 8 bases not matched to a gene; V was cut back by 4 bases and J by 4 bases. Per the germline V gene, CDR1 is MNHNY and CDR2 is SVGAGI (reference sequence). The length of the CDR3 is 16 residues. The CDR3 sequence: CASSSTGTSSYNEQFF. DNA of the CDR3: TGTGCCAGCAGTTCCACCGGGACTAGCAGTTACAATGAGCAGTTCTTC.